One and the same sample provided the 14 T cell receptor beta chains below, sequenced in a study of T cell responses to AZD1222 COVID-19 vaccine. Using immunoSEQ multiplex PCR, the repertoire was profiled, and TCRdb retains in-frame clones only, with some absent. The sample has around 110,000 clones, 80% to 90% seen once. This material consisted of peripheral blood, taken on day 0 of MenACWY control vaccination. Receptor source: an adult in good health.

A note on this clone: The same CDR3 can be traced to other DNA sequences in this sample. The rearrangement uses TRBV5-1 and TRBJ2-7; D may be TRBD2 (6 bases). This CDR3 is built from 14 residues. Trimming stripped 0 bases from V and 2 bases from J, with 9 bases between. Per germline, CDR1 SGHRS and CDR2 YFSETQ. As DNA, the CDR3 is TGCGCCAGCAGCTTGGCCGGGGGTACCTACGAGCAGTACTTC. Its protein product is CASSLAGGTYEQYF.

The chain combines TRBV5-4 with TRBJ2-7, with D perhaps matching TRBD1 (5 bases). V dropped 0 bases and J dropped 1 base, with 8 bases sitting between them. This CDR3 comprises 14 residues. CDR1 SGHNT and CDR2 YYREEE come from the germline V gene (reference sequence). This CDR3 reads CASSLDSGSYEQYF. CDR3 bases: TGTGCCAGCAGCTTGGATTCAGGGTCCTACGAGCAGTACTTC.

This chain joins TRBV12-3 or TRBV12-4 and TRBJ1-5, with unresolved D. The V end was cut by 6 bases, the J end by 8 bases, with 14 bases between. The CDR3 length is 13 residues. CDR3 coding DNA: TGTGCCAGCAGGCCGGAGACTGGTGAGCCCCAGCATTTT. It yields the protein CASRPETGEPQHF.

The rearrangement uses TRBV5-6 and TRBJ2-7; D possibly corresponds to TRBD2 (6 bases). V was clipped by 0 bases and J by 2 bases, with 9 bases between them. This CDR3 has 14 residues. Germline CDR1 reads SGHDT; CDR2 reads YYEEEE. The CDR3 coding sequence is TGTGCCAGCAGCTTGGCAGGGAGGACCTACGAGCAGTACTTC. Its protein product is CASSLAGRTYEQYF. Full variable domain (missing parts from reference TRBV5-6 and TRBJ2-7): DAGVTQSPTHLIKTRGQQVTLRCSPKSGHDTVSWYQQALGQGPQFIFQYYEEEERQRGNFPDRFSGHQFPNYSSELNVNALLLGDSALYLCASSLAGRTYEQYFGPGTRLTVT.

This chain joins TRBV21-1 and TRBJ1-1; the table's D call, TRBD1, was not checked against the DNA. TRBV21-1 is described as a pseudogene. This CDR3 spans 15 amino acids. The CDR3 bases are TGTGCCTTCAGCCGATCCTGGAACCGGGACAGATTGACTTTCTTT. Protein product: CAFSRSWNRDRLTFF.

The chain uses TRBV6-6 and TRBJ1-5, with D tentatively TRBD1 (6 bases). CDR1 MNHNY and CDR2 SVGAGI come from the germline V gene (reference sequence). The CDR3 is 15 amino acids. V was trimmed by 4 bases and J by 1 base, leaving 11 bases between them. Written as DNA, the CDR3 is TGTGCCAGCAGTTCCCTCGGGGGCAGCAATCAGCCCCAGCATTTT. Translated, it gives CASSSLGGSNQPQHF.

This chain uses TRBV5-5 with TRBJ2-7; no definite D call. Germline V gene sequence: CDR1 SGHKS, CDR2 YYEKEE (reference sequence). This CDR3 has 13 amino acids. Trimming shortened V by 7 bases and J by 0 bases, and 11 bases separated the two germline ends. CDR3 nucleotide sequence: TGTGCCAGCGCTAAGGTAAGCTCCTACGAGCAGTACTTC. This translates into CASAKVSSYEQYF.

The chain links TRBV7-9 to TRBJ2-3; TRBD2 agrees at 7 bases. After removal of 0 bases from V and 4 bases from J, the junction contained 4 bases not matched to a gene. Per the germline V gene, CDR1 is SEHNR and CDR2 is FQNEAQ (reference sequence). The CDR3 spans 15 residues. The CDR3: CASSLAGGYSDTQYF. The DNA of the CDR3 is TGTGCCAGCAGCTTAGCGGGGGGGTATTCAGATACGCAGTATTTT.

The chain joins TRBV11-2 to TRBJ2-7; a possible D gene is TRBD1 (6 bases). Per the germline V gene, CDR1 is SGHAT and CDR2 is FQNNGV. The CDR3 is made up of 18 amino acids. Trimming took 4 bases from V and 4 from J, leaving 26 bases between them. CDR3 amino acids: CASSSTTGEKTGRYEQYF. The CDR3 nucleotides read TGTGCCAGCAGCTCCACTACTGGTGAGAAGACAGGCCGGTACGAGCAGTACTTC.

Of note for this clone: A junction end diverges from the germline sequence, so it may reflect a read error. This chain joins TRBV18 and TRBJ2-4; D possibly matches TRBD1 or TRBD2 (5 bases each). In germline, CDR1 is KGHSH, CDR2 LQKENI. This CDR3 has 14 residues. The CDR3 loop reads CVSSPRGDGNIQYF. The DNA of the CDR3 is TGTGTCAGCTCACCAAGGGGAGATGGGAACATTCAGTACTTC.

The chain uses TRBV2 and TRBJ2-3; TRBD1 matches at 8 bases. The CDR3 is 18 residues long. With V trimmed by 6 bases and J by 1 base, 15 bases remained unmatched. CDR1 is SNHLY, CDR2 FYNNEI, per germline. CDR3 bases: TGTGCCAGCAGGACCGGGACAGGAGCCTATATAGGCACAGATACGCAGTATTTT. This translates into CASRTGTGAYIGTDTQYF.

The rearrangement uses TRBV28 and TRBJ2-5; D call uncertain. The V and J ends lost 6 bases and 1 base respectively, with 15 bases between them. CDR3 length equals 15 residues. Germline CDR1 reads MDHEN; CDR2 reads SYDVKM. CDR3 nucleotide sequence: TGTGCCAGCAGCCAGAGTGATGTGGGCCAAGAGACCCAGTACTTC. Protein: CASSQSDVGQETQYF.

The chain links TRBV19 to TRBJ1-3; D uncertain. V lost 2 bases and J 0 bases, leaving 14 bases between the germline ends. This CDR3 has 17 residues. Per the germline V gene, CDR1 is LNHDA and CDR2 is SQIVND (reference sequence). DNA of the CDR3: TGTGCCAGTAGTATACGGGGTAGGCGAGCCTCTGGAAACACCATATATTTT. Its protein is CASSIRGRRASGNTIYF.

The chain uses TRBV6-5 and TRBJ2-3, with D possibly TRBD1 on 6 matching bases. The CDR3 has 15 residues. Trimming stripped 2 bases from V and 6 bases from J, with 15 bases between. Germline V gene sequence: CDR1 MNHEY, CDR2 SVGAGI. The DNA for the CDR3 is TGTGCCAGCAGTTACCAGGGGTATCGTAAGGATACGCAGTATTTT. The encoded protein is CASSYQGYRKDTQYF.